What follows describes a single T cell receptor (beta chain). This specimen belongs to a study of blood T cell repertoires in COVID-19. Turning to the study itself: T cells, B-cell-depleted T cells, or PBMCs provided the cDNA or gDNA that served as material.

Using immunoSEQ multiplex PCR, the repertoire was profiled, and TCRdb retains in-frame clones only, with some absent. The table lists more than 95,000 clones, about 79% of them singletons. V was clipped by 4 bases and J by 2 bases, with 10 bases between them. The CDR3 spans 14 residues. Looked up from germline, CDR1 is SGHAT and CDR2 is FQDESV (reference sequence). Material: peripheral blood. This sequence was found in a woman of 80 years or more with active or convalescent COVID-19. The chain uses TRBV11-1 and TRBJ2-3, with D possibly TRBD1 on 6 matching bases. The CDR3 region is CASSSGQFTDTQYF. The CDR3 bases are TGTGCCAGCAGCTCAGGACAGTTCACAGATACGCAGTATTTT.